This T cell receptor beta chain comes out of a study of cytotoxic CD8 clonotypes in ibrutinib-treated CLL (dated by TCRdb to about 2021). About the study as a whole: The cohort was composed of 11 relapsed/refractory and fewer than 16 treatment-naive patients; IGHV unmutated status was identified in 17 patients. Responses were partial in approximately 24 patients and complete in 2; after median approximately 5.5 years follow-up, some 14 stayed in remission and some twelve progressed. The response samples were drawn at a median of 12 months into treatment, with a range of about 6 to 40 months. On average, each sample had roughly 250,000 productive templates and under 95,000 productive rearrangements. Of the roughly 81 people in the trial, 26 had longitudinal samples available. Cryopreserved peripheral blood mononuclear cells were collected at three points: before therapy, at response, and at either sustained remission or disease progression. All remission and progressive disease samples were collected while patients were still receiving ibrutinib.

This clone was counted once. Its antigen has not been determined. Base qualities are missing; no much larger clone stands one base away. A MiSeq instrument was used for deep resolution sequencing, which targeted depths ranging from 1 in 1 million up to 1 in 200,000 T cells, with coverage averaging 10x for each clonotype. The immunoSEQ hsTCRB Kit was used to generate the TCR beta libraries. Processing in the source paper ran as follows. The data were analyzed with ImmunoSEQ Analyzer and ImmunoSEQ Data Assistant, and V, D and J gene assignments followed IMGT definitions. Clonality was computed as one minus normalized Shannon entropy of productive rearrangement frequencies, ranging from 0 to 1. Public clonotype analysis was restricted to overrepresented clonotypes comprising at least 0.05% of each patient's repertoire. Fewer than 15 age-matched healthy donor repertoires from immuneACCESS served as clonality controls. Entries here come from immuneACCESS through TCRdb and include only in-frame sequences with V and J called. Some clones fail to appear in such tables; in the studies checked, an unresolved V gene covers under half of the shortfall, and the cause of the remainder is unknown. D and trimming were read from the DNA, whereas the V and J calls and clone size are those reported in that table. The sample yields 130,000 to 150,000 clones; around 90% were counted once. Jointly, the top ten make up roughly a tenth of the sample.

The study at large found these results: Public clonotypes were rare and either contracted or stayed stable during treatment, and the rise in clonality at ibrutinib response reflected the expansion of private clonotypes. Lymph node repertoires were not examined, and the timing of sampling was not matched between patients in sustained remission and those whose disease progressed. Baseline clonality exceeded that of age-matched healthy donors and correlated strongly with circulating CD8+ T-cell counts. Clonality increased at ibrutinib response, stayed stable in sustained remission, and fell back toward baseline at progression.

The junction shows trimming of 0 bases on V and 5 bases on J, and the gene matches do not reach 1 base of it. From a lookup of the germline V gene, CDR1 and CDR2 are LGHNA and YSLEER. The CDR3 runs 13 residues from the cysteine to the phenylalanine. The entry retains the CDR3 DNA only, 39 bases that are in frame from base 1. The time point label for this specimen denotes: roughly 12 months on ibrutinib. For TCR beta library preparation, roughly 2 micrograms of genomic DNA were extracted from the cryopreserved PBMCs. Longitudinal blood samples from CLL patients on ibrutinib monotherapy were analyzed using high-throughput TCR beta sequencing. The patients took part in an open-label, single-center phase 2 trial of ibrutinib monotherapy.

This receptor was identified in a human donor with chronic lymphocytic leukemia. This receptor chain uses TRBV4-3 and TRBJ2-7, and 7 junction bases match TRBD1. This material consisted of PBMCs, taken after 12 months of ibrutinib treatment. The CDR3 protein: CASSQDTGDEQYF. The nucleotide sequence is TGCGCCAGCAGCCAAGACACAGGGGACGAGCAGTACTTC.